This TCR beta chain was retrieved from a study of shared clonotypes between healthy human individuals. Data came from immunoSEQ multiplex PCR; TCRdb stores just in-frame clones and leaves some out. This table has a few hundred thousand clones, less than 97% appearing once. This CDR3 contains 14 residues. V gave up 0 bases and J gave up 8 bases, with 13 bases separating them. Germline assignment: CDR1 LGHNA and CDR2 YNFKEQ. The naive CD8 subset, CD45RO-negative cells positively selected for CCR7, excluded terminally differentiated effector memory CD45RA+ cells. This clone was seen only once. What was sequenced was naive CD8+ T cells sorted from blood. This TCR was recovered from a woman in her twenties or thirties in good health. The rearrangement uses TRBV4-2 and TRBJ1-2; a weak D match, TRBD1 (5 bases). The CDR3 loop reads CASSQDGTSSGYTF. The CDR3, as DNA: TGTGCCAGCAGCCAAGATGGGACCAGTTCAGGCTACACCTTC.